The 15 T cell receptor beta chains given below trace back to one sample, sequenced in a study of beta chain features in type 1 diabetes. TCRB transcripts that were expressed got sequenced, as all of the isolated RNA had been reverse transcribed. Repertoires were generated with immunoSEQ multiplex PCR, while TCRdb's copy carries only in-frame clones and drops some. The data show hundreds of thousands of clones, approximately 30% seen once. Specimen: naive CD4+ T cells from blood. These receptors came from a man aged 18-30 years in good health.

This clone has only a few counts. The rearrangement uses TRBV30 and TRBJ2-1; D not resolved. The CDR3 extends over 13 amino acids. In germline, CDR1 is GTSNPN, CDR2 SVGIG (reference sequence). The germline V and J ends were trimmed by 0 bases and 4 bases, with 7 bases remaining between them. The CDR3 nucleotides are TGTGCCTGGAGTGTAGGCAGATACAATGAGCAGTTCTTC. Its translation: CAWSVGRYNEQFF. The full variable domain, its missing parts supplied by reference TRBV30 and TRBJ2-1, is SQTIHQWPATLVQPVGSPLSLECTVEGTSNPNLYWYRQAAGRGLQLLFYSVGIGQISSEVPQNLSASRPQDRQFILSSKKLLLSDSGFYLCAWSVGRYNEQFFGPGTRLTVL.

There are a few counts of this clone. J is TRBJ2-1 and V is TRBV4-2; 11 bases map to TRBD2. V lost 0 bases to trimming and J lost 8 bases; unmatched junction nucleotides: 6. CDR1 is LGHNA, CDR2 YNFKEQ, per germline. CDR3 length: 16 amino acids. The CDR3 DNA follows: TGTGCCAGCAGCCAAGATAAACTAGCGGGAGTTCATGAGCAGTTCTTC. Translated, it gives CASSQDKLAGVHEQFF.

This clone came up a few times. This chain joins TRBV7-2 and TRBJ1-1; a possible D gene is TRBD1 (6 bases). V lost 0 bases to trimming and J lost 5 bases, with 16 bases between them. Germline lookup yields CDR1 SGHTA and CDR2 FQGNSA. This CDR3 contains 16 residues. CDR3 bases: TGTGCCAGCAGCTTAGCCCCGGGGGGGCGTAGGACTGAAGCTTTCTTT. It translates to CASSLAPGGRRTEAFF. Drawing the rest from reference TRBV7-2 and TRBJ1-1, the complete variable domain is GAGVSQSPSNKVTEKGKDVELRCDPISGHTALYWYRQSLGQGLEFLIYFQGNSAPDKSGLPSDRFSAERTGGSVSTLTIQRTQQEDSAVYLCASSLAPGGRRTEAFFGQGTRLTVV.

The V gene is TRBV6-1, the J gene TRBJ2-4; 11 nucleotides line up with TRBD2. The CDR3 contains 13 residues. The V gene end was trimmed by 6 bases and the J gene end by 7 bases; junction bases not matched to a gene: 2. The germline V gene encodes CDR1 MNHNS and CDR2 SASEGT. The CDR3 DNA reads as TGTGCCAGCAGGACTAGCGGGATGAACATTCAGTACTTC. This translates into CASRTSGMNIQYF.

In regard to this clone: The sample contains more than one DNA sequence encoding this CDR3. This chain links TRBV7-9 with TRBJ2-3, with D unresolved. The CDR3 is 13 amino acids. V lost 3 bases, J lost 1 base, and 5 bases lay in between. Germline V lookup: CDR1 SEHNR, CDR2 FQNEAQ (reference sequence). CDR3 sequence: CASSFGGTDTQYF. DNA for the CDR3: TGTGCCAGCAGCTTTGGTGGCACAGATACGCAGTATTTT. Full variable domain (outside the CDR3, taken from reference TRBV7-9 and TRBJ2-3): DTGVSQNPRHKITKRGQNVTFRCDPISEHNRLYWYRQTLGQGPEFLTYFQNEAQLEKSRLLSDRFSAERPKGSFSTLEIQRTEQGDSAMYLCASSFGGTDTQYFGPGTRLTVL.

V and J are TRBV14 and TRBJ2-7, with TRBD2 matching over 7 bases. Germline V gene data show CDR1 as SGHDN and CDR2 as FVKESK. The CDR3 is made up of 16 amino acids. J gave up 2 bases and V 0 bases, and 7 bases lay outside the gene matches. For the CDR3, the DNA is TGTGCCAGCAGCCAAGATGCTAGCGGATCGCCCTACGAGCAGTACTTC. Protein: CASSQDASGSPYEQYF.

This sequence joins TRBV7-3 and TRBJ2-2; TRBD2 is a possible D gene (6 bases). CDR1 is SGHTA and CDR2 is FQGTGA in the germline V gene. This CDR3 is built from 15 residues. V gave up 3 bases and J gave up 5 bases, with 13 bases separating them. The CDR3 bases are TGTGCCAGCAGCTTCAGCGGAGGGATTACCGGGGAGCTGTTTTTT. It codes for CASSFSGGITGELFF.

The rearrangement joins TRBV5-1 to TRBJ2-4; 8 positions agree with TRBD1. Trimming cost V 4 bases and J 0 bases; bases outside gene matches: 12. This CDR3 contains 18 residues. CDR1 and CDR2 (germline): SGHRS, YFSETQ. DNA for the CDR3: TGCGCCAGCAGCGTGACCGGGACAGGCAATTTAGCCAAAAACATTCAGTACTTC. It translates to CASSVTGTGNLAKNIQYF.

In its sample, this clone was seen a few times. The rearrangement uses TRBV29-1 and TRBJ2-5; TRBD1 matches 7 bases. Looked up from germline, CDR1 is SQVTM and CDR2 is ANQGSEA. CDR3 length: 14 amino acids. V lost 6 bases and J lost 4; bases outside the gene matches: 11. CDR3 nucleotide sequence: TGCAGCGTCGGAAGAGGGGGCCGGGGAGAGACCCAGTACTTC. This translates into CSVGRGGRGETQYF.

The rearrangement joins TRBV29-1 to TRBJ1-2; D may be TRBD1 (6 bases). The germline V gene encodes CDR1 SQVTM and CDR2 ANQGSEA. The CDR3 is made up of 13 amino acids. The ends were cut back, 2 bases at V and 8 bases at J, with 15 bases in the middle. DNA of the CDR3: TGCAGCGTTGAACAGGGGTCTGGATACGGCTACACCTTC. It translates to CSVEQGSGYGYTF.

The chain is built from TRBV9 and TRBJ2-6; D possibly corresponds to TRBD2 (5 bases). Per germline, CDR1 SGDLS and CDR2 YYNGEE. With 0 bases removed from V and 2 bases from J, the gap between germline ends came to 6 bases. The length of the CDR3 is 15 residues. The CDR3 loop reads CASSVGGPGANVLTF. The CDR3 coding sequence is TGTGCCAGCAGCGTAGGCGGGCCTGGGGCCAACGTCCTGACTTTC.

The genes are TRBV29-1 and TRBJ2-3, with TRBD2 matching over 12 bases. The CDR3 has 15 residues. The V gene end was trimmed by 6 bases and the J gene end by 2 bases; junction bases not matched to a gene: 6. The germline V gene has CDR1 SQVTM and CDR2 ANQGSEA. DNA for the CDR3: TGCAGCGTGCGACTAGCGGGAGAAGTCACAGATACGCAGTATTTT. It codes for CSVRLAGEVTDTQYF.

The V gene is TRBV30, the J gene TRBJ2-7; TRBD2 is a possible D gene (7 bases). CDR3 length: 14 residues. The germline V gene encodes CDR1 GTSNPN and CDR2 SVGIG (reference sequence). V was pared by 0 bases and J by 5 bases, with 14 bases between. The CDR3 coding sequence is TGTGCCTGGAGTGTATTAGGGGGGGCCCACGAGCAGTACTTC. Residues: CAWSVLGGAHEQYF.

This clone appeared a few times. The chain combines TRBV19 with TRBJ2-1, with D hard to call. The length of the CDR3 is 13 residues. The V gene's germline CDR1 is LNHDA and CDR2 SQIVND (reference sequence). Trimming removed 3 bases at V and 5 bases at J, with 8 bases between. This CDR3 reads CASSIVTDNEQFF. For the CDR3, the DNA is TGTGCCAGTAGTATCGTCACCGACAATGAGCAGTTCTTC. Combining the CDR3 with reference TRBV19 and TRBJ2-1 gives the whole variable domain DGGITQSPKYLFRKEGQNVTLSCEQNLNHDAMYWYRQDPGQGLRLIYYSQIVNDFQKGDIAEGYSVSREKKESFPLTVTSAQKNPTAFYLCASSIVTDNEQFFGPGTRLTVL.

The V call is TRBV5-6, the J call TRBJ2-7; D unclear. This CDR3 region has 11 residues. Germline V gives CDR1 SGHDT, CDR2 YYEEEE. Trimming took off 4 bases at V and 2 bases at J, with 4 bases between the two ends. The CDR3 DNA reads TGTGCCAGCAGCCTGCCCTACGAGCAGTACTTC. It translates to CASSLPYEQYF. Supplemented by reference TRBV5-6 and TRBJ2-7, the full variable domain reads DAGVTQSPTHLIKTRGQQVTLRCSPKSGHDTVSWYQQALGQGPQFIFQYYEEEERQRGNFPDRFSGHQFPNYSSELNVNALLLGDSALYLCASSLPYEQYFGPGTRLTVT.